These T cell receptor beta chains were read from a single sample in a study of T-cell reconstitution after alpha-beta-depleted transplantation in children. TCRdb re-called the PCR reads with MiXCR, one entry per CDR3 protein. The sample contains 900,000 or so distinct CDR3 sequences, 15% to 20% of which appear only once. This material consisted of PBMCs, mostly from graft donor cells, taken 360 days after TCRalphabeta/CD19-depleted stem cell transplant. The receptor source for this set is a male patient younger than 18 who had a stem cell transplant for acute lymphoblastic leukemia, so the T cells may come from the graft donor. The CDR3 runs from the conserved cysteine through the conserved F or W. D genes are given only for firm matches. For some rows the clone size is stated as once, few or many, or as a class when expanded; others skip it.

abundance: NA; v_gene: TRBV29-1; j_gene: TRBJ1-1; d_gene: NA; CDR3nt: TGCAGCGTTGAAGAGGGGAAAGCTTTCTTT; CDR3aa: CSVEEGKAFF
abundance: NA; v_gene: TRBV5-1; j_gene: TRBJ2-5; d_gene: NA; CDR3nt: TGCGCCAGCAGCACTGGACAGGGAGGGTCGGAGACCCAGTACTTC; CDR3aa: CASSTGQGGSETQYF
abundance: few; v_gene: TRBV9; j_gene: TRBJ2-1; d_gene: TRBD2; CDR3nt: TGTGCCAGCAGCGTAGCGGGAGGGCAGTACAATGAGCAGTTCTTC; CDR3aa: CASSVAGGQYNEQFF
abundance: few; v_gene: TRBV4-2; j_gene: TRBJ2-1; d_gene: TRBD2; CDR3nt: TGTGCCAGCAGCCCCAGCCAAGCGGGGGGGCAGTTCTTC; CDR3aa: CASSPSQAGGQFF
abundance: few; v_gene: TRBV7-3; j_gene: TRBJ2-3; d_gene: NA; CDR3nt: TGTGCCAGCAGCCAACAGTTACTTAGCACAGATACGCAGTATTTT; CDR3aa: CASSQQLLSTDTQYF
abundance: NA; v_gene: TRBV27; j_gene: TRBJ2-3; d_gene: NA; CDR3nt: TGTGCCAGCAGTCCCGGAGGCAAGGGCCCAGATACGCAGTATTTT; CDR3aa: CASSPGGKGPDTQYF
abundance: NA; v_gene: TRBV7-9; j_gene: TRBJ2-7; d_gene: TRBD2; CDR3nt: TGTGCCAGCAGCCCGAAGGGGTCTAGCGGGGGGACTCGGGAGCAGTACTTC; CDR3aa: CASSPKGSSGGTREQYF
abundance: few; v_gene: TRBV28; j_gene: TRBJ2-3; d_gene: NA; CDR3nt: TGTGCCAGCGTCGAGGGAGGCAATGCAGATACGCAGTATTTT; CDR3aa: CASVEGGNADTQYF
abundance: NA; v_gene: TRBV24-1; j_gene: TRBJ2-1; d_gene: TRBD2; CDR3nt: TGTGCCACCAGTGATCCCCGGACTAGCAGCAATGAGCAGTTCTTC; CDR3aa: CATSDPRTSSNEQFF
abundance: NA; v_gene: TRBV12-3/TRBV12-4; j_gene: TRBJ2-1; d_gene: NA; CDR3nt: TGTGCCAGCAGGGCTGGAACAGGAAGCTACAATGAGCAGTTCTTC; CDR3aa: CASRAGTGSYNEQFF
abundance: NA; v_gene: TRBV9; j_gene: TRBJ2-7; d_gene: TRBD2; CDR3nt: TGTGCCAGCAGCGTGTTGGGCGGGGGCTACGAGCAGTACTTC; CDR3aa: CASSVLGGGYEQYF
abundance: NA; v_gene: TRBV29-1; j_gene: TRBJ2-7; d_gene: NA; CDR3nt: TGCAGCGTTGTCCCGGGCCTCCCCTTCTCCTACGAGCAGTACTTC; CDR3aa: CSVVPGLPFSYEQYF
abundance: many; v_gene: TRBV7-2; j_gene: TRBJ2-7; d_gene: TRBD2; CDR3nt: TGTGCCAGCAGCTTTGGGACTAGCGGGAGTCCCCCGTACTTC; CDR3aa: CASSFGTSGSPPYF
abundance: NA; v_gene: TRBV15; j_gene: TRBJ2-7; d_gene: NA; CDR3nt: TGTGCCACCAGCAGACTTCGGACAGCAAGATCCTACGAGCAGTACTTC; CDR3aa: CATSRLRTARSYEQYF
abundance: few; v_gene: TRBV6-1; j_gene: TRBJ2-5; d_gene: TRBD2; CDR3nt: TGTGCCAGCAGGAAAACTAGCGGGAGGGCCCTCAAGACCCAGTACTTC; CDR3aa: CASRKTSGRALKTQYF
abundance: NA; v_gene: TRBV3-1; j_gene: TRBJ2-1; d_gene: NA; CDR3nt: TGTGCCAGCAGCCAAGAAGCGGGCGGGTATTACAATGAGCAGTTCTTC; CDR3aa: CASSQEAGGYYNEQFF
abundance: NA; v_gene: TRBV9; j_gene: TRBJ1-1; d_gene: NA; CDR3nt: TGTGCCAGCAGCGTAGCTTCCCGGAACACTGAAGCTTTCTTT; CDR3aa: CASSVASRNTEAFF
abundance: NA; v_gene: TRBV12-3/TRBV12-4; j_gene: TRBJ1-2; d_gene: NA; CDR3nt: TGTGCCAGCAGAAGCCCGGGGGACTCAGTCTATGGCTACACCTTC; CDR3aa: CASRSPGDSVYGYTF
abundance: few; v_gene: TRBV27; j_gene: TRBJ1-2; d_gene: TRBD1; CDR3nt: TGTGCCAGCAGTTTTCGTTGGACAGGGTTTACCTATGGCTACACCTTC; CDR3aa: CASSFRWTGFTYGYTF
abundance: few; v_gene: TRBV13; j_gene: TRBJ2-5; d_gene: TRBD2; CDR3nt: TGTGCCAGCAGCTTGCAGGCGGGACTAGCGGAGATCCAAGAGACCCAGTACTTC; CDR3aa: CASSLQAGLAEIQETQYF
abundance: NA; v_gene: TRBV20-1; j_gene: TRBJ2-1; d_gene: TRBD2; CDR3nt: TGCAGTGCTAGAGAAATACTAGCGGGTTACTACAATGAGCAGTTCTTC; CDR3aa: CSAREILAGYYNEQFF
abundance: NA; v_gene: TRBV20-1; j_gene: TRBJ2-5; d_gene: TRBD2; CDR3nt: TGCAGTGCTAGACAGCGGGAGTCCGCCCAAGAGACCCAGTACTTC; CDR3aa: CSARQRESAQETQYF
abundance: many; v_gene: TRBV5-6; j_gene: TRBJ2-2; d_gene: TRBD2; CDR3nt: TGTGCCAGCAGCCCGGGACTAGCGGGAGTGAACACCGGGGAGCTGTTTTTT; CDR3aa: CASSPGLAGVNTGELFF
abundance: few; v_gene: TRBV7-9; j_gene: TRBJ2-7; d_gene: NA; CDR3nt: TGTGCCAGCAGCGGAACAGAAGAGGTACACTACGAGCAGTACTTC; CDR3aa: CASSGTEEVHYEQYF
abundance: few; v_gene: TRBV20-1; j_gene: TRBJ2-7; d_gene: TRBD1; CDR3nt: TGCAGTGCAGACCAGGGGGCTGGAGCCTACGAGCAGTACTTC; CDR3aa: CSADQGAGAYEQYF
abundance: NA; v_gene: TRBV9; j_gene: TRBJ2-7; d_gene: TRBD1; CDR3nt: TGTGCCAGCAGCCCCCGTATTGCGGGACAGGGGAGATACGAGCAGTACTTC; CDR3aa: CASSPRIAGQGRYEQYF